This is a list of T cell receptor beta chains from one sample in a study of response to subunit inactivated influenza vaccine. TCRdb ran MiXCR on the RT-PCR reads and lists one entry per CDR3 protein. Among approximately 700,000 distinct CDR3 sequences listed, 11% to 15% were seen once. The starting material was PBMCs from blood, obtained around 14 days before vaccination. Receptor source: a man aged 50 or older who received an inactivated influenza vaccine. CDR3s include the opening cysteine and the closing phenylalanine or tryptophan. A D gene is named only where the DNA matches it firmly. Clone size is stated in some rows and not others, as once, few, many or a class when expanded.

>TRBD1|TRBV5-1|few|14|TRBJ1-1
TGCGCCAGCCATCCCGACAGGGGGCTTACTGAAGCTTTCTTT
CASHPDRGLTEAFF
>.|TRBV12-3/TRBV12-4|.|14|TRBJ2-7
TGTGCCAGCAGTCAATGGAGGAGCACGGGCGAGCAGTACTTC
CASSQWRSTGEQYF
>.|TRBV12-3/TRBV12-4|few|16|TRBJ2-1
TGTGCCAGCAGTTTAGGGGGGGCTAGCGGATTTCAGGAGCAGTTCTTC
CASSLGGASGFQEQFF
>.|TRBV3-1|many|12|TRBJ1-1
TGTGCCAGCAGCCTGATGGGGACTGAAGCTTTCTTT
CASSLMGTEAFF
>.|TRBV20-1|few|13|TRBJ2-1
TGCAGTGCTGGAAGGCCTCGGGGCGAGGAGCAGTTCTTC
CSAGRPRGEEQFF
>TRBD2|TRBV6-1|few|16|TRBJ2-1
TGTGCCAGCAGATCCACTAGCGGAGGGACCTACAATGAGCAGTTCTTC
CASRSTSGGTYNEQFF
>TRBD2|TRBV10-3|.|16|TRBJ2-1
TGTGCCATCACCGGGACTAGCGGGAGTTCCTACAGTGAGCAGTTCTTC
CAITGTSGSSYSEQFF
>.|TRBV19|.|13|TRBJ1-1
TGTGCCAGTAGTATGCGAAGGGCTGCTGAAGCTTTCTTT
CASSMRRAAEAFF
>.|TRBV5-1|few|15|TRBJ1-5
TGCGCCAGCAGCCCCCTTGGGGGGGGCGGACAGCCCCAGCATTTT
CASSPLGGGGQPQHF
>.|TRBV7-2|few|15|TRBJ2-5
TGTGCCAGCAGCTTAGGGGTCCTTAGGCAAGAGACCCAGTACTTC
CASSLGVLRQETQYF
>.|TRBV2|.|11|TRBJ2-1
TGTGCCAGCAGTGTTGGGAGCGAGCAGTTCTTC
CASSVGSEQFF
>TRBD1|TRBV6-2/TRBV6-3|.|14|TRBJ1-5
TGTGCCAGCAGTCGCGACAGGGCTGTTCAGCCCCAGCATTTT
CASSRDRAVQPQHF
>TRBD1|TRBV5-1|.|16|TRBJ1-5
TGCGCCAGCAGCTTTGAGCCAGGGGGGACGGTTCAGCCCCAGCATTTT
CASSFEPGGTVQPQHF
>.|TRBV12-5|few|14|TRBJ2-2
TGTGCTAGTGGTTTGAACTGGCGGCCCGGGGAGCTGTTTTTT
CASGLNWRPGELFF
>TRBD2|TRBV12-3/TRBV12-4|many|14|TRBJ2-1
TGTGCCAGCAGCCCCAGCGGGAGTACCCATGAGCAGTTCTTC
CASSPSGSTHEQFF
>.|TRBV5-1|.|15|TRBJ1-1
TGCGCCAGCAGCTTGGCGGGGGGAAGGGCCACTGAAGCTTTCTTT
CASSLAGGRATEAFF
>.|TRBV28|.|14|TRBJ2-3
TGTGCCAGCAACCGACTGGCGGTTTTTGATACGCAGTATTTT
CASNRLAVFDTQYF
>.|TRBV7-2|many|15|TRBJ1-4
TGTGCCAGCAGCTTAGTCATCGGTTGGGGTGAAAAACTGTTTTTT
CASSLVIGWGEKLFF
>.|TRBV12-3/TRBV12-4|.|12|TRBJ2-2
TGTGCCAGCAGCCTACAGCCCTGGGAGCTGTTTTTT
CASSLQPWELFF
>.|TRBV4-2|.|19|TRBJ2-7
TGTGCCAGCAGCGCAGGGGTAGGGCCACCTCAAATGGTAGCCTACGAGCAGTACTTC
CASSAGVGPPQMVAYEQYF
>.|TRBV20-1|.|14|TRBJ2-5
TGCAGTTTAAAGGATAATCTCCGGGGCGAGACCCAGTACTTC
CSLKDNLRGETQYF
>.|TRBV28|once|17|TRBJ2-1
TGTGCCAGCAGTTTACCACGGGCAGGAAGGTCCTACAATGAGCAGTTCTTC
CASSLPRAGRSYNEQFF
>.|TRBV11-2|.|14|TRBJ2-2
TGTGCCAGCAGCTCGGGACCGTACACCGGGGAGCTGTTTTTT
CASSSGPYTGELFF
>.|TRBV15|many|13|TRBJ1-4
TGTGCCACCAGCACCCCGACTAATGAAAAACTGTTTTTT
CATSTPTNEKLFF
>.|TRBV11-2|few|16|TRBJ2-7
TGTGCCAGCAGCTCATTAAACAGCATTCTTACCTACGAGCAGTACTTC
CASSSLNSILTYEQYF
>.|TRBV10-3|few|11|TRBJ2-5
TGTGCCACCCAAGGGCAAGAGACCCAGTACTTC
CATQGQETQYF
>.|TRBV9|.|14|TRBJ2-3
TGTGCCAGCAGCGTAGCTGGAAGGGCTGATACGCAGTATTTT
CASSVAGRADTQYF
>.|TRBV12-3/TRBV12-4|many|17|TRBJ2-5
TGTGCCAGCAGTTTTGGGGAGACGACAGGTGATCAAGAGACCCAGTACTTC
CASSFGETTGDQETQYF
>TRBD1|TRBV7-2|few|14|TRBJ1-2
TGTGCCAGCAGGGACACAGGGGGCGACTATGGCTACACCTTC
CASRDTGGDYGYTF
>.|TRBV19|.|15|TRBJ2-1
TGTGCCAGTAGTATGGAGGGACAGTCCTACAATGAGCAGTTCTTC
CASSMEGQSYNEQFF
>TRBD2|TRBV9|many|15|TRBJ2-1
TGTGCCAGCAGCGCTAGCGGTAGCTCCTACAATGAGCAGTTCTTC
CASSASGSSYNEQFF
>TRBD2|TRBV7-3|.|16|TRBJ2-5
TGTGCCAGCAGCGCAAGGACTAGCGGGAGGCGGGAGACCCAGTACTTC
CASSARTSGRRETQYF
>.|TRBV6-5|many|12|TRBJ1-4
.
CASSSSGEKLFF
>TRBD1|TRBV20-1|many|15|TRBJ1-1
TGCAGTGCTAGCCGGGACAGGGTTTTTGGCACTGAAGCTTTCTTT
CSASRDRVFGTEAFF
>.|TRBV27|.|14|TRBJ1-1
TGTGCCAGCAGTTTTGGGGGTTCGGACACTGAAGCTTTCTTT
CASSFGGSDTEAFF
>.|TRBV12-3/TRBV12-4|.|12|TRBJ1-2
TGTGCCAGTAACAGTAAGCTCGTCGATTACACCTTC
CASNSKLVDYTF
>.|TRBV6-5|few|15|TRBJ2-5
TGTGCCAGCAGTTACACAGGGTGGGGTCAAGAGACCCAGTACTTC
CASSYTGWGQETQYF
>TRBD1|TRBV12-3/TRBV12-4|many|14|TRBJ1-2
TGTGCCAGCAGCCCTGGGACAGGTTGGTTGGGCTACACCTTC
CASSPGTGWLGYTF
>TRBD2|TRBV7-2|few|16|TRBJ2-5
TGTGCCAGCAGCTCCCTCGGGACTACCCGGCCAGGGACCCAGTACTTC
CASSSLGTTRPGTQYF
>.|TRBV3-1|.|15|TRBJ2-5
TGTGCCAGCAGCCAAGATGGGGGGCAGAGGGGGACCCAGTACTTC
CASSQDGGQRGTQYF
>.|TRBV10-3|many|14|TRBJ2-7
TGTGCCATCAGTCGCTCACGGGACACCTACGAGCAGTACTTC
CAISRSRDTYEQYF
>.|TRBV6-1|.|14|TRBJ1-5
TGTGCCAGCACTAAGGACAGTAGCAATCAGCCCCAGCATTTT
CASTKDSSNQPQHF
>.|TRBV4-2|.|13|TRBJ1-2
TGTGCCAGCAGCCAAGGGCCTGGCTATGGCTACACCTTC
CASSQGPGYGYTF
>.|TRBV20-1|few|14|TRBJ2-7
TGCAGTGCTAGCGATAGGGCAAATTTCTACGAGCAGTACTTC
CSASDRANFYEQYF
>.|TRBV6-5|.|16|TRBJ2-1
TGTGCCAGCAGTTACGCGTTCGAGCCCCCATACAATGAGCAGTTCTTC
CASSYAFEPPYNEQFF
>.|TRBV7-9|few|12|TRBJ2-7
TGTGCCAGCAGCTTAGACGGGTCCGAGCAGTACTTC
CASSLDGSEQYF
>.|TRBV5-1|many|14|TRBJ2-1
TGTGCCAGCAGCTTACAAGGAGCCTACAATGAGCAGTTCTTC
CASSLQGAYNEQFF
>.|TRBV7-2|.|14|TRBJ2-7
TGTGCCAGCAGGCGTACAGGCGGGGCGGACGAGCAGTACTTC
CASRRTGGADEQYF
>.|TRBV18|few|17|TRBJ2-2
TGTGCCAGCTCACCATCAATGGGGCGCCGGGACACCGGGGAGCTGTTTTTT
CASSPSMGRRDTGELFF
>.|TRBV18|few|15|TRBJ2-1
TGTGCCAGCTCACCTTCCGTCCCCCCCTACAATGAGCAGTTCTTC
CASSPSVPPYNEQFF